This T cell receptor beta chain was sequenced for a study of T cell repertoires in cytomegalovirus infection. V lost 6 bases, J lost 7 bases, and 19 bases lay in between. The CDR3 contains 15 residues. Notes on this clonotype: Its antigen remains unknown.

Study conclusions and caveats: In two of eight donors, the top clonotype was HLA-C-restricted CMV-specific.

TCRdb re-called the reads with MiXCR, one entry per CDR3 protein. The data hold about 100,000 distinct CDR3 sequences, with 42% observed a single time. The chain joins TRBV12-3 or TRBV12-4 to TRBJ2-1, with D possibly matching TRBD2 (6 bases). Material: CD8+ T cells from cultured PBMCs, obtained from culture after CMV antigen stimulation. This clonotype was sampled from a human donor in good health (CMV status not recorded). Some clones in this sample may be carry-over from other donors' samples. The CDR3 nucleotides read TGTGCCAGCAGCGCTACCGGGACTCGGCCGAATGAGCAGTTCTTC. Its protein product is CASSATGTRPNEQFF.